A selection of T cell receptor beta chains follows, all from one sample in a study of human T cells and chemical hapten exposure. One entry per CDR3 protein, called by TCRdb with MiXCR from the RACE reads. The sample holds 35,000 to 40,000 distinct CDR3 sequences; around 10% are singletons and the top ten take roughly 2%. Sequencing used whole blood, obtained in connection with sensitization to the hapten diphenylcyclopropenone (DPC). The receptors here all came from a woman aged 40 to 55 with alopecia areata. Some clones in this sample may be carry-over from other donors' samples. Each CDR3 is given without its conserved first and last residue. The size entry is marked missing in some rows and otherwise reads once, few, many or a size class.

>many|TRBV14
ASSDRRLADYNEQF
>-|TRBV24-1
ATRLAENTGELF
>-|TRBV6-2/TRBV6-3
ASSYSGTSEEF
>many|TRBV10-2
ASNQDGGAAYEQY
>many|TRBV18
ASSPFQGPTEAF
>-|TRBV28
ASSPPRGLTGELF
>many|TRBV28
ASISGQGYEQY
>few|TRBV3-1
ASSQSTGANEKLF
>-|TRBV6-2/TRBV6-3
ASSYSEATDTQY
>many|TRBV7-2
ASSRGTGAYNEQF
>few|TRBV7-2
ASSFRDRTYEQY
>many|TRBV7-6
ASSPRSGTSNNEQF
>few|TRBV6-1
ASTLTSDEQF
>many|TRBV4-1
ASSQDQGGRQGKGYT
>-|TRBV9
ASSAPLKETQY